This T cell receptor beta chain was retrieved from a study of blood T cell repertoires in COVID-19. In the study overall: The origin of the acute and convalescent COVID-19 samples was the United States, Italy and Spain.

It was during active infection that Seattle patients were enrolled and then longitudinally followed. This CDR3 comprises 16 residues. The germline V gene has CDR1 SGDLS and CDR2 YYNGEE. After removal of 3 bases from V and 5 bases from J, the junction contained 7 bases not matched to a gene. Authors' data handling: By means of reference gene primer amplification, nucleated cell counts were estimated. Clones were sequenced by immunoSEQ multiplex PCR, and TCRdb holds only the in-frame ones, with some missing. The V and J calls and clone size are taken from that table; D and trimming were inferred from the DNA. Among some 290,000 clones, 86% were seen once, and the ten largest hold more than 10%.

This chain uses TRBV9 with TRBJ2-1; 11 nucleotides match TRBD2. This clonotype originated in a woman aged 25 to 45 with COVID-19, enrolled during active disease. Sequencing was carried out using peripheral blood. In DNA, the CDR3 is TGTGCCAGCAGCGCCGTGACTAGCGGGATAAACAATGAGCAGTTCTTC. Translating it yields CASSAVTSGINNEQFF.